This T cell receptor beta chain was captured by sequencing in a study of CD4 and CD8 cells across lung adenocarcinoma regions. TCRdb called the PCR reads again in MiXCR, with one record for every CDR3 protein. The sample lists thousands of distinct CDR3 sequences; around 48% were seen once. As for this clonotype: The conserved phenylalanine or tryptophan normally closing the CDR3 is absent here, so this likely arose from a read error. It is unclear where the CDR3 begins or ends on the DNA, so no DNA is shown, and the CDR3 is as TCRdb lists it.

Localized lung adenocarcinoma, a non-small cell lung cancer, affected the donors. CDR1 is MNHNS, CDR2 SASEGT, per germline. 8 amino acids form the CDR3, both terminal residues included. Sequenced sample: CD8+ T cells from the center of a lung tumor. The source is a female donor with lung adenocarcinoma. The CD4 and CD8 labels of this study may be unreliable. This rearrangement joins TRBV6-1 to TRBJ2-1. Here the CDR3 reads CASQAEMA.